This T cell receptor (beta chain) was recovered during a study of T cells in women clearing cervical HPV infection. A note on this clone: Antigen: not known. Read coverage stops 3 residues before the CDR3 terminus; the germline J gene supplies the remainder.

General observations from the study: Repertoire richness, not evenness, was significantly elevated in CIN3+ cases versus controls. TRBV6-7 relative abundance averaged roughly 0.099% in cases and roughly 0.17% in controls. Timing of associations relative to infection is unclear; T-cell subsets were not isolated.

Average input was about 1.2 ug genomic DNA for immunoSEQ TCR beta CDR3 amplification. The protocol was immunoSEQ multiplex PCR, while the TCRdb copy is restricted to in-frame clones and leaves out a portion. The repertoire table contains around 31,000 clones. The CDR3 consists of 14 residues. The V and J ends lost 4 bases and 2 bases respectively, with 13 bases between them. Germline-derived CDR1 and CDR2 are SGHTS and YDEGEE. The TCR comes from a woman between 18 and 70 years old with a cervical HPV16 infection that either progressed to CIN3+ or cleared (not recorded which). Sample: blood buffy coat. V gene TRBV5-8 combines with J gene TRBJ2-7; maybe TRBD2 (6 bases). CDR3 amino acids: CASSPLGGAYEQYF. The covered CDR3 bases are TGTGCCAGCAGCCCCCTGGGGGGTGCCTACGAG. Using reference TRBV5-8 and TRBJ2-7 for the parts outside the CDR3, the full variable domain is EAGVTQSPTHLIKTRGQQATLRCSPISGHTSVYWYQQALGLGLQFLLWYDEGEERNRGNFPPRFSGRQFPNYSSELNVNALELEDSALYLCASSPLGGAYEQYFGPGTRLTVT.